These T cell receptor beta chains were read from a single sample in a study of blood T cell repertoires in COVID-19. Produced via immunoSEQ multiplex PCR; TCRdb's table is partial and in-frame only. The sample lists around 190,000 clones; about nine tenths were seen once. Sequenced input: peripheral blood. These receptors were taken from a man aged 18 to 29 with active or convalescent COVID-19. Both conserved end residues are part of each CDR3.

V gene,J gene,CDR3 protein
TRBV7-2,TRBJ2-7,CASSFGLAGVYEQYF
TRBV29-1,TRBJ1-1,CSVEVTAYTEAFF
TRBV19,TRBJ2-1,CASSIHERADSYNEQFF
TRBV7-2,TRBJ2-5,CASSTRWAGAVETQYF
TRBV9,TRBJ1-1,CASSPGGTQRLNTEAFF
TRBV2,TRBJ1-1,CASSRVNTEAFF
TRBV12-5,TRBJ2-2,CASGLVSAENTGELFF
TRBV4-1,TRBJ2-5,CASSQLTGGSETQYF
TRBV7-2,TRBJ2-7,CASSLVSGGVYEQYF
TRBV7-2,TRBJ2-3,CASSLVLAGLTDTQYF
TRBV3-1/TRBV3-2,TRBJ2-3,CASSQDWPSGRADTDTQYF
TRBV7-9,TRBJ2-1,CASSLASGDRGKNEQFF
TRBV3-1/TRBV3-2,TRBJ2-3,CASRSKGVTDTQYF
TRBV28,TRBJ1-1,CASSLIPGTEAFF
TRBV10-3,TRBJ1-2,CAISEWAGGVYGYTF
TRBV2,TRBJ2-3,CASSQDRGTDTQYF
TRBV7-9,TRBJ1-1,CASSSPGQGYTEAFF
TRBV29-1,TRBJ1-1,CSVGGTGGQGTEAFF
TRBV12-5,TRBJ2-1,CASGLVLLAGGLDNEQFF
TRBV7-8,TRBJ1-1,CASSRLVPGTFVGQGVSGTEAFF
TRBV19,TRBJ2-4,CASSGEGKNIQYF
TRBV30,TRBJ2-7,CAWTHPGHPSYEQYF
TRBV6-6,TRBJ2-2,CASSRGPGELFF
TRBV27,TRBJ1-2,CASSADRGGGYTF
TRBV18,TRBJ1-5,CASSQGQGGQPQHF
TRBV7-9,TRBJ2-5,CASSPRQNPQETQYF
TRBV4-3,TRBJ2-1,CASSPIGQGAYNEQFF
TRBV21-1,TRBJ1-5,CASSKTYRAPNQPQHF
TRBV7-9,TRBJ1-6,CASSLGLHPTVSPLHF
TRBV10-3,TRBJ1-3,CAISDVRGSAGNTIYF
TRBV27,TRBJ1-6,CASSSGSGNSPLHF
TRBV14,TRBJ2-3,CASSRFGQGSTDTQYF
TRBV5-4,TRBJ1-1,CASSSPGGPNTEAFF
TRBV30,TRBJ1-5,CAWNKGGFNQPQHF
TRBV11-2,TRBJ1-2,CASSSYRQVRYGYTF
TRBV7-7,TRBJ1-1,CASSSQMNTEAFF
TRBV21-1,TRBJ1-5,CASANERTKCNQPQHF
TRBV9,TRBJ1-4,CASSRQGETNEKLFF
TRBV27,TRBJ1-1,CASSLGQRNTEAFF
TRBV7-2,TRBJ1-1,CASSLPLQGVMNTEAFF